Given below is one T cell receptor (beta chain) in context. What it binds is not known. This sample was included in a study of identical twins. A universal primer site was incorporated via template switching, and the cDNA contained unique molecular identifiers. MiXCR was run by TCRdb on the 5' RACE reads, yielding one entry per CDR3 protein. The repertoire consists of around 1.7 million distinct CDR3 sequences, with 25% to 35% occurring once and the leading ten covering about 0.27%. Every sampled donor was Caucasian and healthy. Findings and limits, study-wide: Weaker excess twin sharing was seen among beta out-of-frame sequences.

In germline, CDR1 is MDHEN, CDR2 SYDVKM. The CDR3 is made up of 13 amino acids. V was pared by 6 bases and J by 2 bases, with 9 bases between. The chain carries TRBV28 and TRBJ2-3; D unresolved. The specimen was cord blood. The clonotype originates from a newborn girl in good health. The CDR3 region is CASSPFLTDTQYF. As DNA, the CDR3 is TGTGCCAGCAGCCCTTTCCTCACAGATACGCAGTATTTT.